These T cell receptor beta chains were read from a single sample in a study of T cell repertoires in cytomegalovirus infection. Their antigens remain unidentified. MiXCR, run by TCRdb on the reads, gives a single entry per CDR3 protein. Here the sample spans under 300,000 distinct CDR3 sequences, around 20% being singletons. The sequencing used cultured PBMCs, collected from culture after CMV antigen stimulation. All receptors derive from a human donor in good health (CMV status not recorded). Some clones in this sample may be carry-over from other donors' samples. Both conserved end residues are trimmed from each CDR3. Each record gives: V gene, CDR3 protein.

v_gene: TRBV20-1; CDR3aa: SASGDGLLNEQF
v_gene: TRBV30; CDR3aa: AWSVLGIGTQY
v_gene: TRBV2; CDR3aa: ASSEGGAANTGELF
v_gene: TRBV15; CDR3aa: ATRTSGDSTDTQY
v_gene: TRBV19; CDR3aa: ASSINSGGYGYT
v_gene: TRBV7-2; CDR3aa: ASSPGQSYGYT
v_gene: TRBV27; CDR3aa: ASRHRPWDAGSYEQY
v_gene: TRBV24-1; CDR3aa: ATSDPGLAGADTQY
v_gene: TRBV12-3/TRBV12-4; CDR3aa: ASNPSHPGLASADTQY
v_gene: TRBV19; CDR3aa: ASSIGTHRTSGRAGNEQF
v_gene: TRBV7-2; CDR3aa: ASSLAGLAGDIF